This T cell receptor beta chain was obtained from a study of cytomegalovirus exposure and HLA in healthy donors. In the study overall: There were 90 million to 130 million unique TCR beta sequences, drawn from about 190 million T cells, in an earlier analysis. Whole-study results and caveats: Differences between HLA loci emerged in a later analysis of TCR association rates, with DRB1 most and HLA-C fewest. Reportedly, fewer N-insertions than the roughly 700-donor mean appeared in an Asian-associated ancestry cluster in a later analysis. More clonal expansion characterized HLA-associated TCR beta chains than equally common others in a later analysis.

Remarks on this clone: Its antigen remains unknown.

V dropped 4 bases and J dropped 4; count of bases not matched to a gene: 12. Germline V gene data show CDR1 as SGHDN and CDR2 as FVKESK. This CDR3 contains 16 residues. 13 Jbeta primers and 60 Vbeta primers were used for the PCR. Clones were read by immunoSEQ multiplex PCR, and TCRdb kept only the in-frame ones, dropping some. There are 150,000 or so clones in the sample; about three quarters occur only once, and approximately 2% lies in the top ten. The clonotype comes from a female donor in good health and CMV-seronegative. Material for sequencing was PBMCs. This rearrangement joins TRBV14 to TRBJ1-1, with 7 bases lining up with TRBD1. The CDR3 loop reads CASSRSQGVYGTEAFF. DNA for the CDR3: TGTGCCAGCAGCCGCAGCCAGGGGGTATACGGCACTGAAGCTTTCTTT.